The 23 T cell receptor beta chains presented below share a single source sample, sequenced in a study of blood T cell repertoires in COVID-19. Repertoires were generated with immunoSEQ multiplex PCR, while TCRdb's copy carries only in-frame clones and drops some. The sample records roughly 50,000 clones, 65% to 90% being singletons. The sequencing input was peripheral blood. These receptors all come from a human donor in a cohort sampled during active COVID-19.

This chain connects TRBV7-6 to TRBJ2-3; tentative D call: TRBD2 (6 bases). V lost 5 bases, J lost 1 base, and 16 bases lay in between. The germline V gene has CDR1 SGHVS and CDR2 FNYEAQ. The CDR3 has 16 residues. This CDR3 reads CASSQTLAFRTDTQYF. The DNA for the CDR3 is TGTGCCAGCAGCCAGACACTAGCATTTCGCACAGATACGCAGTATTTT.

This clone came up once. The CDR3 DNA reads TGTGCCACCAGTGATCGACTCACAGATACGCAGTATTTT. Amino acids: CATSDRLTDTQYF. The chain uses TRBV24-1 and TRBJ2-3, with D unresolved. There are 13 residues in the CDR3. Trimming pared 3 bases from V and 2 bases from J, leaving 5 bases between. Germline-derived CDR1 and CDR2 are KGHDR and SFDVKD.

This chain uses TRBV2 with TRBJ1-2; D is perhaps TRBD1 (6 bases). The CDR3 runs 15 residues. Trimming took 7 bases from V and 4 from J, leaving 19 bases between them. The V gene's germline CDR1 is SNHLY and CDR2 FYNNEI. CDR3 sequence reads: CASIPDSPAIYGYTF. The CDR3 bases are TGTGCCAGCATCCCGGACAGCCCGGCTATCTATGGCTACACCTTC.

CDR3 amino acids: CSASPGSNLYGYTF. In DNA form, the CDR3 reads TGCAGTGCTAGTCCCGGGTCCAATTTATATGGCTACACCTTC. The V and J genes are TRBV20-1 and TRBJ1-2; D gene ambiguous. CDR1 and CDR2 from the germline V gene are DFQATT and SNEGSKA (reference sequence). The V and J ends lost 3 bases and 5 bases respectively, with 16 bases between them. This CDR3 spans 14 amino acids.

This clone was counted once. The genes are TRBV18 and TRBJ2-7; D possibly corresponds to TRBD2 (6 bases). This CDR3 has 16 amino acids. Germline CDR1 reads KGHSH; CDR2 reads LQKENI. Deletions cut 0 bases from V and 1 base from J, with 13 bases between. The CDR3 reads CASSPPSAGSSYEQYF. Written as DNA, the CDR3 is TGTGCCAGCTCACCACCCTCAGCGGGCTCATCCTACGAGCAGTACTTC.

The gene calls are TRBV29-1 and TRBJ2-5; 12 bases agree with TRBD2. V trimming: 4 bases; J trimming: 7 bases; junction bases outside the gene matches: 4. Germline CDR1 is SQVTM and CDR2 is ANQGSEA. The CDR3 covers 13 residues. The CDR3 bases are TGCAGCGTTGGGGCTAGCGGGGGGGGGACCCAGTACTTC. Its translation: CSVGASGGGTQYF.

The rearrangement links TRBV27 to TRBJ2-7, with D tentatively TRBD1 (6 bases). The CDR3 sequence is 13 residues long. Germline CDR1 and CDR2: MNHEY and SMNVEV (reference sequence). The V and J ends lost 2 bases and 7 bases respectively, with 12 bases between them. This CDR3 reads CASSLVQGVEQYF. The CDR3 bases are TGTGCCAGCAGTTTAGTACAGGGAGTTGAGCAGTACTTC.

J is TRBJ2-2 and V is TRBV7-6; D may be TRBD2 (6 bases). This CDR3 comprises 16 residues. V was cut by 5 bases and J by 2 bases, with 15 bases left in between. Germline CDR1 is SGHVS and CDR2 is FNYEAQ. The CDR3 here is CASSQETGLNTGELFF. The CDR3 nucleotides read TGTGCCAGCAGCCAAGAAACGGGACTCAACACCGGGGAGCTGTTTTTT.

The chain joins TRBV2 to TRBJ2-5; TRBD2 is a possible D gene (5 bases). V lost 3 bases and J lost 1, with 12 bases in between. Germline V gene lookup returns CDR1 SNHLY and CDR2 FYNNEI. The CDR3 is 15 amino acids. As DNA, the CDR3 is TGTGCCAGCAGTGATAATGACGGGATCCAAGAGACCCAGTACTTC. Translation: CASSDNDGIQETQYF.

The chain couples TRBV5-1 to TRBJ1-1, with 11 bases fitting TRBD1. Germline values: CDR1 SGHRS, CDR2 YFSETQ. The J segment lost 9 bases and the V segment lost 3 bases, leaving 7 bases of the junction unmatched. This CDR3 has 14 amino acids. CDR3 loop: CASSSSGQGAQAFF. CDR3 coding DNA: TGCGCCAGCAGCTCCTCCGGACAGGGGGCTCAAGCTTTCTTT.

This CDR3 reads CASRFTSATGELFF. Here the CDR3 DNA reads TGTGCCAGCAGATTCACTAGCGCCACCGGGGAGCTGTTTTTT. This sequence joins TRBV7-2 and TRBJ2-2; 7 bases align to TRBD2. CDR3 length equals 14 residues. The ends lost 6 bases at V and 4 bases at J; junction bases unmatched: 5. Germline V gene lookup returns CDR1 SGHTA and CDR2 FQGNSA.

The rearrangement uses TRBV25-1 and TRBJ2-2; possible D gene TRBD1, 6 bases. V was pared by 4 bases and J by 8 bases, with 17 bases between. The germline gives CDR1 MGHDK, CDR2 SYGVNS. There are 15 residues in the CDR3. The CDR3 sequence: CASSGQASQVGELFF. CDR3 nucleotides: TGTGCCAGCAGTGGACAGGCTTCTCAGGTGGGGGAGCTGTTTTTT.

The chain recombines TRBV7-9 with TRBJ1-4; 7 nucleotides match TRBD1. This CDR3 spans 17 amino acids. Per the germline V gene, CDR1 is SEHNR and CDR2 is FQNEAQ (reference sequence). V lost 5 bases to trimming and J lost 7 bases; unmatched junction nucleotides: 16. CDR3 nucleotides: TGTGCCAGCAGCCCGACAGGGTACGGTGGGATAGGTGAAAAACTGTTTTTT. It encodes CASSPTGYGGIGEKLFF. Drawing the rest from reference TRBV7-9 and TRBJ1-4, the complete variable domain is DTGVSQNPRHKITKRGQNVTFRCDPISEHNRLYWYRQTLGQGPEFLTYFQNEAQLEKSRLLSDRFSAERPKGSFSTLEIQRTEQGDSAMYLCASSPTGYGGIGEKLFFGSGTQLSVL.

This sequence joins TRBV5-1 and TRBJ2-5; TRBD2 matches at 7 bases. There are 14 residues in the CDR3. The V gene's germline CDR1 is SGHRS and CDR2 YFSETQ. The junction had 4 bases not matched to a gene; V was cut back by 5 bases and J by 0 bases. The CDR3 here is CASRSSGDQETQYF. The CDR3 DNA sequence: TGCGCCAGCAGGTCTAGCGGCGACCAAGAGACCCAGTACTTC.

The chain carries TRBV5-6 and TRBJ2-4; D is unclear. Per the germline V gene, CDR1 is SGHDT and CDR2 is YYEEEE. Trimming left V 6 bases short and J 3 bases short, with 13 bases between. The CDR3 has 14 amino acids. The CDR3: CASNHLGDKNIQYF. The CDR3 DNA reads TGTGCCAGCAACCATCTCGGAGACAAAAACATTCAGTACTTC.

The genes are TRBV24-1 and TRBJ2-7; TRBD1 aligns across 7 bases. V gave up 2 bases and J gave up 2 bases; unmatched junction bases: 2. Per germline, CDR1 KGHDR and CDR2 SFDVKD. CDR3 length: 14 residues. CDR3 sequence reads: CATSDWGQTYEQYF. CDR3 in DNA: TGTGCCACCAGTGATTGGGGACAGACCTACGAGCAGTACTTC.

The rearrangement joins TRBV5-1 to TRBJ2-7; TRBD1 matches at 7 bases. This CDR3 has 14 amino acids. The V gene end was trimmed by 4 bases and the J gene end by 3 bases; junction bases not matched to a gene: 7. Germline values: CDR1 SGHRS, CDR2 YFSETQ. The CDR3 region is CASSPTGTSYEQYF. The CDR3 nucleotides read TGCGCCAGCAGCCCGACAGGGACCAGCTACGAGCAGTACTTC.

The rearrangement uses TRBV6-5 and TRBJ1-3; D uncertain. V lost 0 bases to trimming and J lost 0 bases, with 9 bases between them. Per the germline V gene, CDR1 is MNHEY and CDR2 is SVGAGI. The CDR3 runs to 16 residues. DNA of the CDR3: TGTGCCAGCAGTTACTCTGGGCCAGACTCTGGAAACACCATATATTTT. As protein: CASSYSGPDSGNTIYF.

The rearrangement links TRBV7-9 to TRBJ1-4; D might be TRBD1 (6 bases). Germline assignment: CDR1 SEHNR and CDR2 FQNEAQ (reference sequence). V was trimmed by 5 bases and J by 0 bases, leaving 19 bases between them. The CDR3 has 18 residues. CDR3 in DNA: TGTGCCAGCAGCCCTACACCCCGGGACACATCAACTAATGAAAAACTGTTTTTT. Its protein product is CASSPTPRDTSTNEKLFF.

The CDR3 coding sequence is TGTGCCAGCAGCGTTTGGGGGCAAAACACCGGGGAGCTGTTTTTT. It codes for CASSVWGQNTGELFF. The rearrangement joins TRBV9 to TRBJ2-2, with a weak D call TRBD1 (6 bases). V was shortened by 2 bases and J by 2 bases, with 10 bases between the two germline ends. The CDR3 contains 15 residues. Germline CDR1 and CDR2: SGDLS and YYNGEE.

This chain links TRBV28 with TRBJ2-2; TRBD1 matches at 8 bases. With V trimmed by 5 bases and J by 1 base, 3 bases remained unmatched. The CDR3 covers 15 residues. The V gene's germline CDR1 is MDHEN and CDR2 SYDVKM. The CDR3 loop is CASSPDRGNTGELFF. The CDR3 region has the DNA TGTGCCAGCAGTCCCGACAGGGGGAACACCGGGGAGCTGTTTTTT.

The chain employs TRBV19 and TRBJ1-6; 8 nucleotides agree with TRBD1. The germline V gene has CDR1 LNHDA and CDR2 SQIVND (reference sequence). This CDR3 region has 15 residues. The V segment lost 6 bases and the J segment 6 bases; nucleotides outside the gene matches: 7. The CDR3 sequence: CASRNRQGSNSPLHF. The CDR3, as DNA: TGTGCCAGTAGAAACCGACAGGGGTCTAATTCACCCCTCCACTTT.

A few counts support this clone. The gene calls are TRBV7-9 and TRBJ1-2; no firm D call. The CDR3 consists of 14 residues. V was clipped by 2 bases and J by 7 bases, with 14 bases between them. From germline, CDR1 is SEHNR and CDR2 FQNEAQ (reference sequence). CDR3 DNA sequence: TGTGCCAGCAGCTTAAAGGGTACTAGTTTTGGCTACACCTTC. Translated, it gives CASSLKGTSFGYTF.